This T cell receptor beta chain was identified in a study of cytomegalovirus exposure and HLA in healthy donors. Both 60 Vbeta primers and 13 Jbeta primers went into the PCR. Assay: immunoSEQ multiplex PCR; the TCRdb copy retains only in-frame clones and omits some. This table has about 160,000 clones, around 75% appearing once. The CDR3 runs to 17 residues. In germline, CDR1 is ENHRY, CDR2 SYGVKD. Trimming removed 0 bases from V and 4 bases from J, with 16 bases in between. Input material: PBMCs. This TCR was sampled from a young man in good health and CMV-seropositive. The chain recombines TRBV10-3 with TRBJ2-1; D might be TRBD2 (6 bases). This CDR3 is CAISESWGGKGYNEQFF. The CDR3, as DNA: TGTGCCATCAGTGAGTCGTGGGGCGGGAAAGGGTACAATGAGCAGTTCTTC.